This paragraph covers one TCR beta chain sequence. Its specificity is not known. The immunoSEQ assay was v3.0, run at survey level. Data came from immunoSEQ multiplex PCR; TCRdb stores just in-frame clones and leaves some out. The profile shows over 30,000 clones, approximately 87% of them singletons. The data originate from a study of long-term antiretroviral therapy in people with HIV. Study-level points and caveats: Pre-ART expanded clones dominated the repertoire at every time point.

The sequences come from unsorted PBMCs, collected 1.2 years after starting antiretroviral therapy. This TCR was recovered from a woman aged 45 to 65 with HIV.

In DNA form, the CDR3 reads TGTGCCAGCAGTAGAGGGGGGGAAATGCCCCAGCATTTT. Protein sequence: CASSRGGEMPQHF. V gene TRBV27 combines with J gene TRBJ1-5; possibly TRBD1 for D (6 bases). The CDR3 runs 13 residues. The germline V gene encodes CDR1 MNHEY and CDR2 SMNVEV (reference sequence). Trimming cost V 5 bases and J 9 bases, with 14 bases left between them.